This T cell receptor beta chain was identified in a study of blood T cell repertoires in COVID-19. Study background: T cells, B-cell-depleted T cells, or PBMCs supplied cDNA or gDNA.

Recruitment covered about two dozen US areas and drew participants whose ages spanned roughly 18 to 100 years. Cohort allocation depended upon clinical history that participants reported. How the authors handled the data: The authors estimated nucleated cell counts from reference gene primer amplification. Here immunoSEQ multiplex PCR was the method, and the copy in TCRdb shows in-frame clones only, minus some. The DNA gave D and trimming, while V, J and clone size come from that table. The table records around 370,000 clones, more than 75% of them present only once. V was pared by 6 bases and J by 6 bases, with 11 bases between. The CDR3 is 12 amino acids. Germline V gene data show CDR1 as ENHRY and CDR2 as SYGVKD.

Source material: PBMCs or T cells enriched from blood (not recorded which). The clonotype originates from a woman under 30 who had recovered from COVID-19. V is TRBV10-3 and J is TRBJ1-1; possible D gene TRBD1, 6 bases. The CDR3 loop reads CAIRQGRAEAFF. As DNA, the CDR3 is TGTGCCATCAGACAGGGACGCGCTGAAGCTTTCTTT.